This passage covers 27 T cell receptor beta chains from one sample sequenced in a study of cytomegalovirus exposure and HLA in healthy donors. A multiplex PCR was run with 60 Vbeta primers and 13 Jbeta primers. Method: immunoSEQ multiplex PCR; TCRdb's copy keeps in-frame clones and lacks some. This table has more than 200,000 clones, approximately 70% appearing once. The sequenced material came from PBMCs. The receptor set was obtained from a man aged 35 to 55 in good health and CMV-seropositive.

The chain couples TRBV28 to TRBJ2-5; 14 bases are a match to TRBD2. CDR3 size: 16 residues. Trimming at V came to 7 bases and at J to 7 bases, leaving 11 bases not matched to a gene. The germline CDR1 and CDR2 sequences are MDHEN and SYDVKM. The CDR3 protein is CASIPQDGTSGGTQYF. The DNA of the CDR3 is TGTGCCAGCATCCCTCAGGACGGGACTAGCGGGGGGACCCAGTACTTC.

This chain links TRBV10-3 with TRBJ1-6; D is possibly TRBD1 (6 bases). CDR1 ENHRY and CDR2 SYGVKD come from the germline V gene. The V and J ends lost 4 bases and 5 bases respectively, with 18 bases between them. This CDR3 has 17 residues. This CDR3 reads CAISVNRADDDNSPLHF. Written as DNA, the CDR3 is TGTGCCATCAGTGTGAACAGGGCTGACGACGATAATTCACCCCTCCACTTT.

This chain joins TRBV6-5 and TRBJ2-3; 8 bases agree with TRBD1. Trimming at V came to 6 bases and at J to 6 bases, leaving 8 bases not matched to a gene. This CDR3 has 14 residues. The V gene's germline CDR1 is MNHEY and CDR2 SVGAGI. CDR3 nucleotide sequence: TGTGCCAGCAGCAACAGGGGGGTAGAGGATACGCAGTATTTT. This gives the protein CASSNRGVEDTQYF.

The CDR3 DNA is TGTGCCATCAGTGGGGCAGGTACCTCGTTCCTATCCTACAATGAGCAGTTCTTC. It yields the protein CAISGAGTSFLSYNEQFF. V is TRBV10-3 and J is TRBJ2-1; no definite D call. Germline V CDR1 and CDR2: ENHRY, SYGVKD. Trimming left V 4 bases short and J 1 base short, with 20 bases between. The CDR3 has 18 amino acids.

This chain connects TRBV10-3 to TRBJ2-5; no clear D gene. Between the trimmed V and J ends, which lost 3 bases and 5 bases, there was a span of 19 bases. The germline V gene encodes CDR1 ENHRY and CDR2 SYGVKD. The CDR3 sequence is 16 residues long. The CDR3 loop is CAISDQREFRHETQYF. The CDR3 DNA sequence: TGTGCCATCAGTGATCAGAGAGAGTTTCGACACGAGACCCAGTACTTC.

This chain connects TRBV4-1 to TRBJ1-2, with D tentatively TRBD1 (5 bases). CDR1 and CDR2 from the germline V gene are MGHRA and YSYEKL. The CDR3 loop spans 16 amino acids. Deletions cut 4 bases from V and 1 base from J, with 16 bases between. The CDR3 loop reads CASSPLPPRDNYGYTF. The CDR3 DNA sequence: TGCGCCAGCAGCCCCCTTCCGCCCAGGGATAACTATGGCTACACCTTC.

CDR3 in amino acids: CASSPAAGGRTGELFF. For the CDR3, the DNA is TGTGCCAGCAGCCCCGCAGCGGGGGGGCGTACCGGGGAGCTGTTTTTT. The rearrangement uses TRBV11-3 and TRBJ2-2; 10 bases are a match to TRBD2. Germline V gene data show CDR1 as SGHNT and CDR2 as YENEEA. This CDR3 is built from 16 residues. The junction had 8 bases not matched to a gene; V was cut back by 5 bases and J by 5 bases.

The chain couples TRBV5-1 to TRBJ2-4, with 8 bases lining up with TRBD2. The CDR3 is 15 amino acids. J gave up 6 bases and V 0 bases, and 5 bases lay outside the gene matches. Germline CDR1 SGHRS, CDR2 YFSETQ. CDR3 nucleotides: TGCGCCAGCAGCTTGGCCGCGGGGGGCCCAAACATTCAGTACTTC. Protein product: CASSLAAGGPNIQYF.

The sample holds one count of this clone. The genes are TRBV5-4 and TRBJ2-1, with TRBD1 identical over 7 bases. CDR1 SGHNT and CDR2 YYREEE come from the germline V gene (reference sequence). The CDR3 totals 15 residues. With V trimmed by 3 bases and J by 4 bases, 7 bases remained unmatched. The CDR3 protein is CASSSGTVFYNEQFF. CDR3 sequence (DNA): TGTGCCAGCAGCTCCGGGACAGTCTTTTACAATGAGCAGTTCTTC.

The chain recombines TRBV2 with TRBJ2-7, with D tentatively TRBD1 (5 bases). V dropped 5 bases and J dropped 4 bases, with 9 bases sitting between them. The CDR3 runs 12 residues. Per the germline V gene, CDR1 is SNHLY and CDR2 is FYNNEI. This CDR3 reads CASSPTAYEQYF. The CDR3 coding sequence is TGTGCCAGCAGTCCGACAGCTTACGAGCAGTACTTC.

This chain connects TRBV7-2 to TRBJ1-5; TRBD1 aligns across 10 bases. CDR3 length: 18 residues. The germline gives CDR1 SGHTA, CDR2 FQGNSA. The V gene end was trimmed by 2 bases and the J gene end by 7 bases; junction bases not matched to a gene: 14. CDR3 nucleotide sequence: TGTGCCAGCAGCTTACACCGGGACAGGGGATTAGTTTGGCAGCCCCAGCATTTT. Its protein product is CASSLHRDRGLVWQPQHF.

This clone was picked up a small number of times. This chain connects TRBV19 to TRBJ1-1; possible D gene TRBD1, 6 bases. The germline V gene encodes CDR1 LNHDA and CDR2 SQIVND (reference sequence). The CDR3 length is 13 residues. V dropped 6 bases and J dropped 7 bases, with 15 bases sitting between them. The CDR3 sequence: CASRRGAMDEAFF. The CDR3 DNA reads TGTGCCAGTAGGCGGGGGGCGATGGATGAAGCTTTCTTT. Drawing the rest from reference TRBV19 and TRBJ1-1, the complete variable domain is DGGITQSPKYLFRKEGQNVTLSCEQNLNHDAMYWYRQDPGQGLRLIYYSQIVNDFQKGDIAEGYSVSREKKESFPLTVTSAQKNPTAFYLCASRRGAMDEAFFGQGTRLTVV.

This clone has only a few counts. The V gene is TRBV7-2, the J gene TRBJ2-7; 8 positions match TRBD2. Unmatched junction bases numbered 6, after V lost 2 bases and J lost 0 bases. There are 16 residues in the CDR3. CDR1 is SGHTA, CDR2 FQGNSA, per germline. CDR3 nucleotide sequence: TGTGCCAGCAGCTTACAGGCAGCGGGGGTCTCCTACGAGCAGTACTTC. The encoded protein is CASSLQAAGVSYEQYF.

This chain uses TRBV9 with TRBJ2-2; weak D call: TRBD2 (6 bases). CDR3 length: 15 amino acids. Germline CDR1 is SGDLS and CDR2 is YYNGEE. V was pared by 4 bases and J by 1 base, with 11 bases between. CDR3 amino acids: CASSSRTMNTGELFF. The CDR3 nucleotides are TGTGCCAGCAGCTCCCGGACTATGAACACCGGGGAGCTGTTTTTT.

V is TRBV6-6 and J is TRBJ2-7, with 11 nucleotides matching TRBD1. The V gene end was trimmed by 7 bases and the J gene end by 4 bases; junction bases not matched to a gene: 6. The CDR3 is 14 amino acids. Germline V gives CDR1 MNHNY, CDR2 SVGAGI (reference sequence). The CDR3 loop is CASIHGQGAYEQYF. The CDR3 DNA sequence: TGTGCCAGCATTCACGGACAGGGGGCTTACGAGCAGTACTTC.

This clone has a single count. The chain recombines TRBV7-6 with TRBJ1-3; D is possibly TRBD1 (5 bases). Germline V gene lookup returns CDR1 SGHVS and CDR2 FNYEAQ. This CDR3 is built from 12 residues. The germline V and J ends were trimmed by 10 bases and 4 bases, with 11 bases remaining between them. CDR3 loop: CATLGRGNTIYF. The CDR3 DNA is TGTGCCACCTTGGGGCGGGGAAACACCATATATTTT.

This clone was seen just once. V usage is TRBV4-2 and J usage is TRBJ2-1; 7 bases fit TRBD1. With 3 bases clipped from V and 1 base from J, the junction kept 6 bases outside the gene matches. This CDR3 contains 16 residues. The germline V gene encodes CDR1 LGHNA and CDR2 YNFKEQ. CDR3 amino acids: CASSQGGQDSYNEQFF. CDR3 nucleotides: TGTGCCAGCAGCCAGGGCGGACAGGATTCCTACAATGAGCAGTTCTTC.

This rearrangement joins TRBV6-5 to TRBJ1-1; D gene uncertain. Per the germline V gene, CDR1 is MNHEY and CDR2 is SVGAGI. The CDR3 is 14 residues long. Deletions cut 6 bases from V and 0 bases from J, with 11 bases between. CDR3: CASREPGMNTEAFF. Here the CDR3 DNA reads TGTGCCAGCAGAGAACCCGGGATGAACACTGAAGCTTTCTTT.

The gene calls are TRBV25-1 and TRBJ1-2; tentative D call: TRBD1 (6 bases). V was cut by 6 bases and J by 3 bases, with 8 bases left in between. CDR1 is MGHDK and CDR2 is SYGVNS in the germline V gene. The CDR3 is 12 amino acids. The CDR3 loop reads CASRGGDYGYTF. CDR3 coding DNA: TGTGCCAGCAGAGGGGGAGACTATGGCTACACCTTC.

The V and J genes are TRBV7-9 and TRBJ2-3; tentative D call: TRBD2 (6 bases). V dropped 4 bases and J dropped 2 bases, with 19 bases sitting between them. The CDR3 runs to 17 residues. Germline CDR1 is SEHNR and CDR2 is FQNEAQ (reference sequence). For the CDR3, the DNA is TGTGCCAGCAGCTCCGGGACTTCCCGATACTTCACAGATACGCAGTATTTT. It codes for CASSSGTSRYFTDTQYF.

In DNA, the CDR3 is TGTGCCAGCAGCGTCGGGACAGGGGTTGCGGGAAACACCATATATTTT. As protein: CASSVGTGVAGNTIYF. This chain connects TRBV9 to TRBJ1-3; 10 bases match TRBD1. This CDR3 spans 16 amino acids. V was clipped by 2 bases and J by 4 bases; unmatched bases: 6. Germline V CDR1 and CDR2: SGDLS, YYNGEE.

This chain connects TRBV5-6 to TRBJ1-4, with 8 nucleotides matching TRBD1. This CDR3 spans 16 amino acids. From germline, CDR1 is SGHDT and CDR2 YYEEEE. Trimming removed 0 bases from V and 6 bases from J; junction bases left unmatched: 7. The CDR3 spells CASSLGDRFIDEKLFF. The CDR3 bases are TGTGCCAGCAGCTTGGGGGACAGGTTCATAGATGAAAAACTGTTTTTT. The full variable domain, rest sourced from reference TRBV5-6 and TRBJ1-4, is DAGVTQSPTHLIKTRGQQVTLRCSPKSGHDTVSWYQQALGQGPQFIFQYYEEEERQRGNFPDRFSGHQFPNYSSELNVNALLLGDSALYLCASSLGDRFIDEKLFFGSGTQLSVL.

This clone showed up just once. J is TRBJ2-7 and V is TRBV7-8; 12 bases match TRBD2. This CDR3 contains 15 residues. The J segment lost 3 bases and the V segment lost 5 bases, leaving 5 bases of the junction unmatched. Germline CDR1 SGHVS, CDR2 FQNEAQ. The CDR3 bases are TGTGCCAGCAGCCAGACTAGCGGGGGTCACTACGAGCAGTACTTC. Its translation: CASSQTSGGHYEQYF. Full variable domain (rest looked up from reference TRBV7-8 and TRBJ2-7): GAGVSQSPRYKVAKRGQDVALRCDPISGHVSLFWYQQALGQGPEFLTYFQNEAQLDKSGLPSDRFFAERPEGSVSTLKIQRTQQEDSAVYLCASSQTSGGHYEQYFGPGTRLTVT.

The chain has TRBV7-9 and TRBJ2-1; 11 bases map to TRBD1. The length of the CDR3 is 18 residues. CDR1 and CDR2 from the germline V gene are SEHNR and FQNEAQ (reference sequence). With V trimmed by 2 bases and J by 4 bases, 10 bases remained unmatched. CDR3 protein: CASSLWGDRGGAYNEQFF. The CDR3 DNA reads as TGTGCCAGCAGCTTATGGGGGGACAGGGGGGGAGCGTACAATGAGCAGTTCTTC.

In this sample, this clone turned up a few times. The chain has TRBV4-1 and TRBJ1-4; no clear D. Deletions cut 0 bases from V and 5 bases from J, with 13 bases between. Germline V gene sequence: CDR1 MGHRA, CDR2 YSYEKL. This CDR3 contains 16 residues. The CDR3: CASSQDPARLNEKLFF. CDR3 in DNA: TGCGCCAGCAGCCAAGACCCTGCCAGGTTAAATGAAAAACTGTTTTTT.

The rearrangement joins TRBV27 to TRBJ2-7; D perhaps matches TRBD1 (6 bases). Germline V gene sequence: CDR1 MNHEY, CDR2 SMNVEV (reference sequence). Trimming pared 5 bases from V and 0 bases from J, leaving 11 bases between. This CDR3 is 14 amino acids long. DNA for the CDR3: TGTGCCAGCAGTCGGACAGTTGGCTCCTACGAGCAGTACTTC. Amino acids: CASSRTVGSYEQYF.

The rearrangement links TRBV5-6 to TRBJ2-2, with 8 bases identical to TRBD2. The CDR3 contains 16 residues. Trimming took 0 bases from V and 1 from J; bases not matched to a gene: 2. Germline V CDR1 and CDR2: SGHDT, YYEEEE. The CDR3 DNA reads as TGTGCCAGCAGCTTGGTTACTAGCGGGAACACCGGGGAGCTGTTTTTT. Protein: CASSLVTSGNTGELFF.